This T cell receptor (beta chain) was identified in a study of shared clonotypes between healthy human individuals. Study-wide context: With ages of 18 to 49, the donors were two women and three men. Each donor had three CD4 naive, three CD4 memory, two CD8 naive and one CD8 memory plate.

TCRdb keeps only in-frame clones here, not all; method: immunoSEQ multiplex PCR. The repertoire has around 2.5 million clones, roughly 93% of them found once; the top ten carry roughly 0.36%. CDR3 length: 17 amino acids. Germline V gene sequence: CDR1 SGHRS, CDR2 YFSETQ. V shed 0 bases and J 1 base; nucleotides not matched to a gene: 9. This clonotype was obtained from a man aged 18 to 30 in good health. Some clones in this sample may be carry-over from other donors' samples. The specimen was naive CD4+ T cells from PBMCs. This sample's subset: CD45RA+ positively selected. The chain links TRBV5-1 to TRBJ2-7; 8 nucleotides agree with TRBD2. The CDR3 here is CASSLGADGGRSYEQYF. The CDR3 DNA is TGCGCCAGCAGCTTGGGGGCCGATGGCGGGAGGTCCTACGAGCAGTACTTC.